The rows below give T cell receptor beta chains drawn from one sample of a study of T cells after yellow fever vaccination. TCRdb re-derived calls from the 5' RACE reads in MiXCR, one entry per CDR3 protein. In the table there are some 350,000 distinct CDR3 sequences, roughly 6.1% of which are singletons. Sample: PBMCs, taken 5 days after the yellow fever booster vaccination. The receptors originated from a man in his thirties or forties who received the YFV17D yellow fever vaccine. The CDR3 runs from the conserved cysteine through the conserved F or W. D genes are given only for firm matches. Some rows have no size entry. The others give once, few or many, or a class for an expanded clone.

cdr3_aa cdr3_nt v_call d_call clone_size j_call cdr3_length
CSVESRGMAYEQYF TGCAGCGTTGAGTCGCGGGGAATGGCCTACGAGCAGTACTTC TRBV29-1 NA few TRBJ2-7 14
CSARTTSSYEQYF TGCAGTGCTAGGACGACTAGCTCCTACGAGCAGTACTTC TRBV20-1 NA few TRBJ2-7 13
CASSLVAASFEQYF TGTGCCAGCAGCTTAGTGGCGGCCTCCTTCGAGCAGTACTTC TRBV7-2 NA NA TRBJ2-7 14
CSARVGGRATHNTGELFF TGCAGTGCTAGAGTAGGCGGGAGGGCCACCCATAACACCGGGGAGCTGTTTTTT TRBV20-1 TRBD2 many TRBJ2-2 18
CASSQPGLAVPSSYEQYF TGTGCCAGCAGCCAGCCCGGACTAGCGGTCCCTAGCTCCTACGAGCAGTACTTC TRBV4-2 TRBD2 NA TRBJ2-7 18
CSAGLAASTDTQYF TGCAGCGCTGGACTAGCGGCTAGCACAGATACGCAGTATTTT TRBV29-1 TRBD2 many TRBJ2-3 14
CASSSLAGAYQQFF TGTGCCAGCAGCAGCTTAGCGGGAGCCTATCAGCAGTTCTTC TRBV5-8 TRBD2 NA TRBJ2-1 14
CSARPGLAGLEQFF TGCAGTGCTAGACCGGGACTAGCGGGACTTGAGCAGTTCTTC TRBV20-1 TRBD2 NA TRBJ2-1 14
CSARRPSYNEQFF TGCAGTGCCAGGCGTCCCTCCTACAATGAGCAGTTCTTC TRBV20-1 NA few TRBJ2-1 13
CASSRSAGANVLTF TGTGCCAGCAGCCGATCGGCGGGGGCCAACGTCCTGACTTTC TRBV11-2 NA NA TRBJ2-6 14
CAWSVRWSGRDYTEAFF TGTGCCTGGAGTGTACGATGGTCGGGGAGGGATTACACTGAAGCTTTCTTT TRBV30 NA NA TRBJ1-1 17
CSARGTGGAPSYNEQFF TGCAGTGCTCGGGGGACAGGGGGCGCCCCGTCCTACAATGAGCAGTTCTTC TRBV20-1 TRBD1 many TRBJ2-1 17
CASSVRASGRYEQYF TGTGCCAGCAGCGTACGCGCTAGCGGGAGGTACGAGCAGTACTTC TRBV7-2 TRBD2 NA TRBJ2-7 15
CASSMAGGWNTEAFF TGTGCCAGTAGTATGGCAGGGGGCTGGAACACTGAAGCTTTCTTT TRBV19 TRBD1 few TRBJ1-1 15
CASSVVREGPPGELFF TGTGCCAGCAGCGTAGTTCGGGAGGGCCCCCCCGGGGAGCTGTTTTTT TRBV9 TRBD2 few TRBJ2-2 16
CASSTGTSGLATQYF TGCGCCAGCAGCACCGGGACTAGCGGTCTGGCTACCCAGTACTTC TRBV5-1 TRBD2 many TRBJ2-5 15
CASSPSGIAGELFF TGTGCCAGCTCACCTAGTGGGATCGCCGGGGAGCTGTTTTTT TRBV18 NA NA TRBJ2-2 14
CASRDLAGAGELFF TGTGCCAGCAGGGATCTAGCGGGAGCCGGGGAGCTGTTTTTT TRBV6-1 TRBD2 NA TRBJ2-2 14
CASSFPPGQFRAEAFF TGTGCCAGCAGCTTCCCGCCGGGACAGTTCAGGGCTGAAGCTTTCTTT TRBV7-9 TRBD1 few TRBJ1-1 16
CSVAMGTPSYEQYF TGCAGCGTTGCGATGGGGACGCCCTCCTACGAGCAGTACTTC TRBV29-1 NA few TRBJ2-7 14
CASSYIGTATDTQYF TGTGCCAGCAGTTACATCGGGACAGCCACAGATACGCAGTATTTT TRBV6-5 TRBD1 many TRBJ2-3 15
CASTLGGEQPQHF TGTGCCAGCACCTTGGGGGGGGAACAGCCCCAGCATTTT TRBV28 NA NA TRBJ1-5 13
CASSLPAGTREEKLFF TGCGCCAGCAGCTTACCCGCCGGGACCCGGGAAGAAAAACTGTTTTTT TRBV5-1 NA many TRBJ1-4 16
CASSQGEVREQFF TGTGCCAGCTCCCAGGGGGAGGTCAGGGAGCAGTTCTTC TRBV18 NA few TRBJ2-1 13
CASSVTGTYEQYF TGCGCCAGCAGCGTGACAGGTACCTACGAGCAGTACTTC TRBV5-1 NA many TRBJ2-7 13
CASSPRDSITDTQYF TGTGCCAGCAGCCCCCGGGACTCTATCACAGATACGCAGTATTTT TRBV7-8 NA few TRBJ2-3 15
CASSLTSGQTGELFF TGTGCCAGCTCGCTGACTAGCGGACAAACCGGGGAGCTGTTTTTT TRBV18 TRBD2 few TRBJ2-2 15
CAWKAGRKTNEKLFF TGTGCCTGGAAGGCAGGGCGAAAAACTAATGAAAAACTGTTTTTT TRBV30 NA few TRBJ1-4 15
CATSDSTRRLDTQYF TGTGCCACCAGTGATTCTACTAGGCGGCTAGATACGCAGTATTTT TRBV24-1 NA NA TRBJ2-3 15
CASSLFYETAQETQYF TGTGCCAGCAGCTTGTTCTACGAGACAGCTCAAGAGACCCAGTACTTC TRBV14 NA many TRBJ2-5 16
CASSLEEIGGYTF TGTGCCAGCAGCTTAGAGGAGATTGGGGGCTACACCTTC TRBV7-2 NA few TRBJ1-2 13
CASSDRGELFF TGTGCCAGTAGCGACCGCGGGGAGCTGTTTTTT TRBV19 NA NA TRBJ2-2 11
CASSAFDPEQFF TGCGCCAGCAGCGCTTTCGATCCTGAGCAGTTCTTC TRBV5-1 NA many TRBJ2-1 12
CASSPYRVDTGELFF TGCGCCAGCAGCCCTTACAGGGTGGACACCGGGGAGCTGTTTTTT TRBV5-1 NA many TRBJ2-2 15
CASSRQGARETQYF TGTGCCAGCAGCCGACAGGGGGCCCGAGAGACCCAGTACTTC TRBV7-9 TRBD1 few TRBJ2-5 14
CSAIDSQYSNQPQHF TGCAGTGCTATTGACAGCCAATATAGCAATCAGCCCCAGCATTTT TRBV20-1 NA many TRBJ1-5 15
CASSLAGVSGANVLTF TGCGCCAGCAGCTTGGCCGGGGTCTCTGGGGCCAACGTCCTGACTTTC TRBV5-1 NA many TRBJ2-6 16
CASSNPGNHEQYF TGCGCCAGCAGCAATCCAGGGAACCACGAGCAGTACTTC TRBV5-1 NA many TRBJ2-7 13
CSARDRGLAGVNEQFF TGCAGTGCTAGAGATAGGGGACTAGCGGGAGTAAATGAGCAGTTCTTC TRBV20-1 TRBD2 NA TRBJ2-1 16
CASTKYGTGELFF TGTGCCAGCACCAAGTATGGGACCGGGGAGCTGTTTTTT TRBV28 NA many TRBJ2-2 13
CASRPGTRPNYEQYF TGTGCCAGCAGGCCCGGGACTAGGCCGAACTACGAGCAGTACTTC TRBV28 TRBD2 many TRBJ2-7 15
CASSRVTRGFDEQYF TGTGCCAGCAGCCGAGTGACTAGGGGTTTCGACGAGCAGTACTTC TRBV3-1 NA NA TRBJ2-7 15
CASSLSWTQGFGNTIYF TGTGCCAGCAGCTTAAGCTGGACACAAGGATTTGGAAACACCATATATTTT TRBV7-2 NA few TRBJ1-3 17
CASSSHIQETQYF TGTGCCAGCAGCTCGCACATTCAAGAGACCCAGTACTTC TRBV7-9 NA few TRBJ2-5 13